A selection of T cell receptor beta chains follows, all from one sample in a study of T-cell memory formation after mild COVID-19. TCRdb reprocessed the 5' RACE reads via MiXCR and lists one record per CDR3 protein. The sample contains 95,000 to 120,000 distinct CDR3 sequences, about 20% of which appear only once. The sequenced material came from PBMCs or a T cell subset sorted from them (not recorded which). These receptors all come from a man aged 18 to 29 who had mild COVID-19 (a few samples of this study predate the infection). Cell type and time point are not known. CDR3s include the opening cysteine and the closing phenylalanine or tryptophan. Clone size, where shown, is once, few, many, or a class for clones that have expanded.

CASSSDGANTGELFF	TRBJ2-2	TRBV6-6	-
CASRGTGEPEAFF	TRBJ1-1	TRBV2	few
CASGVKETQYF	TRBJ2-5	TRBV7-9	few
CASSPRQGVGEQYF	TRBJ2-7	TRBV4-3	few
CSVDAADLAGGRGTDTQYF	TRBJ2-3	TRBV29-1	few
CSARDGTAGGHTDTQYF	TRBJ2-3	TRBV20-1	-
CASSHTTGAGNTIYF	TRBJ1-3	TRBV7-8	-
CASSYGTPAGELFF	TRBJ2-2	TRBV3-1	few
CASIIRDEAFF	TRBJ1-1	TRBV19	few
CATSRGRSGGATDTQYF	TRBJ2-3	TRBV15	-
CASSKMDRGSHTQYF	TRBJ2-3	TRBV7-9	few
CASSPNAGGVSIYEQYF	TRBJ2-7	TRBV7-8	-
CASSSGLAGIGETQYF	TRBJ2-5	TRBV6-2/TRBV6-3	-
CASSLSDGNNEQFF	TRBJ2-1	TRBV7-2	many
CASSLTGGVGQPQHF	TRBJ1-5	TRBV7-3	few
CASRISGGTYNEQFF	TRBJ2-1	TRBV7-9	-
CASSQGAPNEQFF	TRBJ2-1	TRBV4-2	-
CASSQYIGTSGEDTQYF	TRBJ2-3	TRBV4-3	many
CASSPARSNQPQHF	TRBJ1-5	TRBV27	-
CASSYYRDDQETQYF	TRBJ2-5	TRBV6-2/TRBV6-3	-
CASSSDEKLFF	TRBJ1-4	TRBV7-9	once
CATSRAHPSTDTQYF	TRBJ2-3	TRBV15	-
CAITSGQGNSYEQYF	TRBJ2-7	TRBV10-3	-
CSARDMRSGLGYTF	TRBJ1-2	TRBV20-1	few
CASSPSRRTSYEQYF	TRBJ2-7	TRBV4-3	few
CASSQDSGGPTGELFF	TRBJ2-2	TRBV4-3	few
CASSPRSRGDNSPLHF	TRBJ1-6	TRBV7-2	few
CASSDSGGATDTQYF	TRBJ2-3	TRBV6-4	medium-sized
CSAEGQAGGELFF	TRBJ2-2	TRBV29-1	few
CASSWMGLAYEQYF	TRBJ2-7	TRBV5-1	few
CASSSSMDRAGNQPQHF	TRBJ1-5	TRBV12-3/TRBV12-4	few
CAISPDRPQETQYF	TRBJ2-5	TRBV10-3	-
CASSFSFQGNEKLFF	TRBJ1-4	TRBV28	few
CASWQPQHF	TRBJ1-5	TRBV6-5	-
CASVSGGSNQPQHF	TRBJ1-5	TRBV12-3/TRBV12-4	-
CASSVGGDNQPQHF	TRBJ1-5	TRBV9	few
CASSYRYLSNYGYTF	TRBJ1-2	TRBV6-5	few
CASSSRAGDEQFF	TRBJ2-1	TRBV11-3	-